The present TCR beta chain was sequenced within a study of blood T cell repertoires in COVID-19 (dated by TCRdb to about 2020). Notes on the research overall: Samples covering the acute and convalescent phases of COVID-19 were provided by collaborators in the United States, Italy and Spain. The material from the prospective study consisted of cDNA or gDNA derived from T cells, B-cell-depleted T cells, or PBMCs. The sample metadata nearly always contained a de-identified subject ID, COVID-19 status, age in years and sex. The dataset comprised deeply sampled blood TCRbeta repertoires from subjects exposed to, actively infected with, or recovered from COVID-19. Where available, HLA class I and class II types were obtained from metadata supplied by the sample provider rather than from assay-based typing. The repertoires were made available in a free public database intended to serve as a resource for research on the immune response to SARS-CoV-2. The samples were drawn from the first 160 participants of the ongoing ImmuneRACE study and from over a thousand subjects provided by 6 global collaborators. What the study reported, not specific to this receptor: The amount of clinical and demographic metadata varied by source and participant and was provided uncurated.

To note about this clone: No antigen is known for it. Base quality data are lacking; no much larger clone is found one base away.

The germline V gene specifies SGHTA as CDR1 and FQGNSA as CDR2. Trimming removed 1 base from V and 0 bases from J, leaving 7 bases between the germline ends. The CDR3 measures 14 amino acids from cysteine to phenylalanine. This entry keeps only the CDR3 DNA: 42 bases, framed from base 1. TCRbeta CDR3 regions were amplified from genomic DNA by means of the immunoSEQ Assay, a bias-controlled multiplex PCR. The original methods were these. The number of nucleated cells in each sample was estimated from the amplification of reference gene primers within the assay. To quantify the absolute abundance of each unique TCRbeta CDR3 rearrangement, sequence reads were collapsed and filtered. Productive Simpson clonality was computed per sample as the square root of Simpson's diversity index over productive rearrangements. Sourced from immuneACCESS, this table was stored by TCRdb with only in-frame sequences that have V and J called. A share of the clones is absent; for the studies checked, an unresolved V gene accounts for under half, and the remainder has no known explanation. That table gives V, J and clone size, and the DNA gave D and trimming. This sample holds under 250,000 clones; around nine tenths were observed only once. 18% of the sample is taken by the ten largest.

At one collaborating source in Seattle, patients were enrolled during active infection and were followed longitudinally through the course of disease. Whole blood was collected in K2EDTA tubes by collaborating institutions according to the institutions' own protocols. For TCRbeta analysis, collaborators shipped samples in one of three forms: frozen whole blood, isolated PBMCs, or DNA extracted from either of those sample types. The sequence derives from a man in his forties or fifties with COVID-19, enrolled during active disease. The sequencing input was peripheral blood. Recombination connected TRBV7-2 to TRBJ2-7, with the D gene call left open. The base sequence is TGTGCCAGCAGCTTAGACAGCCTCTCCTACGAGCAGTACTTC. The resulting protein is CASSLDSLSYEQYF.